This T cell receptor beta chain was sequenced during a study of blood T cell repertoires in COVID-19. Study at large: From T cells, B-cell-depleted T cells, or PBMCs came the material, which was cDNA or gDNA.

Clones were read by immunoSEQ multiplex PCR, and TCRdb kept only the in-frame ones, dropping some. This sample carries roughly 380,000 clones, approximately 90% of them seen once, and the ten largest clones take roughly 1.6%. The germline gives CDR1 MNHEY, CDR2 SMNVEV (reference sequence). Trimming cost V 8 bases and J 3 bases, with 19 bases left between them. This CDR3 has 15 residues. Sequenced sample: peripheral blood. The receptor was isolated from a woman aged 40-49 years with COVID-19, enrolled during active disease. V gene TRBV27 combines with J gene TRBJ1-2; D perhaps matches TRBD1 (6 bases). DNA of the CDR3: TGTGCCAGCCGCGCGACAATTTCAGGGGACTATGGCTACACCTTC. Protein sequence: CASRATISGDYGYTF.